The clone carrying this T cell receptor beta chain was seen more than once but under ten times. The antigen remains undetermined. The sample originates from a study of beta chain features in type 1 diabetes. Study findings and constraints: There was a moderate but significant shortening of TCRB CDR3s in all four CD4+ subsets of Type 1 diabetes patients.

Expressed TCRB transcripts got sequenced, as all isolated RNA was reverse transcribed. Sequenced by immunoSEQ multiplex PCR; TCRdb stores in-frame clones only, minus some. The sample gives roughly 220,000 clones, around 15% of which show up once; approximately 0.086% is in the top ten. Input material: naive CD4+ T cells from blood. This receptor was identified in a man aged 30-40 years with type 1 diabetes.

In DNA form, the CDR3 reads TGCGCCAGCAGCCAAGATCTCAGCGGCAATGAGCAGTTCTTC. Amino acids: CASSQDLSGNEQFF. V and J are TRBV4-1 and TRBJ2-1, with D perhaps matching TRBD2 (5 bases). The CDR3 runs to 14 residues. Germline assignment: CDR1 MGHRA and CDR2 YSYEKL. V was trimmed by 0 bases and J by 6 bases, leaving 9 bases between them.